This T cell receptor beta chain comes out of a study of CD8+ T cells in alopecia areata (dated by TCRdb to 2016 to 2019). The study in broad terms: Treated patients were enrolled in an open-label pilot trial of oral tofacitinib, 5 to 10 mg twice daily, for moderate-to-severe alopecia areata. Tofacitinib was given for 6 to 18 months, followed by 6 months of follow-up off drug to assess delayed response and recurrence. Tofacitinib-treated patients had biopsies at baseline and at 4 and 24 weeks of treatment, with a later scalp biopsy in several patients. The study used high-throughput TCRbeta sequencing to examine T cell clonal expansion in alopecia areata, in both the C3H/HeJ mouse model and human patients. TCRbeta CDR3 regions were amplified by immunoSEQ multiplex PCR using 35 Vbeta forward and 13 Jbeta reverse primers. On the human side, TCRbeta sequencing was run on scalp tissue and on sorted CD4+ and CD8+ peripheral blood T cells from healthy controls and from alopecia areata patients with either patchy or totalis/universalis disease. The RNA source kit depended on sample type: the PAXgene miRNA kit for fixed scalp, the miRNeasy kit for PBMCs, and the RNeasy kit for mouse skin. Clonality in the scalp was compared among normal scalp (n=4), patchy alopecia areata scalp (n=8), and alopecia totalis/universalis scalp (n=8).

The CDR1 and CDR2 encoded by the germline V gene are MDHEN and SYDVKM. Taken from cysteine to phenylalanine, the CDR3 has 13 residues. Only the CDR3 region is kept as DNA, spanning 39 bases read in frame from base 1. The trim is 5 bases for V and 4 bases for J, with a gap of 12 bases between the germline ends. This clone was observed a handful of times. Its cognate antigen has yet to be identified. Base-call qualities are not available, and no considerably larger clone is one nucleotide away. Libraries came from the immunoSEQ multiplex PCR assay. RNA was extracted from all samples and reverse transcribed into cDNA, which served as template for TCR sequencing. First-strand cDNA was synthesized with SuperScript III using a 2:1 mix of oligo-dT and random hexamers. Amplification bias was assessed with a synthetic immune receptor repertoire, and residual bias was removed computationally. The study's own analysis went as follows. Raw reads were preprocessed for error removal, and CDR3 was defined according to IMGT conventions as running from the conserved cysteine to phenylalanine. To get clonality, Shannon entropy was normalized by log2 of the number of productive unique TCRs and the result was subtracted from 1. Whether scalp clones were CD4 or CD8 was inferred by matching scalp TCRbeta sequences against CD4 and CD8 repertoires sorted from blood. In TCRdb, the immuneACCESS table is reduced to in-frame sequences with V and J assigned. These tables do not hold every clone; where another copy was compared, an unresolved V gene accounts for under half, and the others remain unexplained. V and J calls and clone size are given by that table; D and trimming were obtained from the DNA. The sample has some 150,000 clones on record, 40% to 60% of them singletons. The ten largest clones take up approximately 19% of the sample.

Summary of the overall study and its limitations: Lesional scalp, especially in alopecia totalis/universalis, showed higher clonality and more expanded CD8+ clones than normal scalp, suggesting antigenic drive. Unlike mouse skin, where gammadelta T cells dominate, normal human skin contains resident alphabeta T cells that get sequenced too, which complicates analysis of the scalp TCR repertoire. Shared TCR sequences between patients were less evident than in mice, which may be partly attributable to HLA diversity in the patient population.

The time point label, read with the paper, signifies: baseline before oral tofacitinib. Lesional scalp punch biopsies and peripheral blood were collected from alopecia areata patients. PBMCs were separated by density centrifugation and stained for CD3, CD4 and CD8, after which CD4+ and CD8+ T cells were sorted on a FACSAria. The clonotype was recovered from a human donor with alopecia areata. The sequence joins TRBV28 to TRBJ2-7; the D gene is not confidently resolved. Material: CD8+ T cells sorted from blood, obtained at week 0. CDR3 region: CASSQTRHYEQYF. The base sequence is TGTGCCAGCAGTCAGACCCGCCATTACGAGCAGTACTTC.